This T cell receptor (beta chain) was found in a study of neurological immune-mediated disorders. Whole-study results and caveats: The level of TCR clonal expansion was highest in patients with HTLV-1-associated myelopathy and lowest in multiple sclerosis, where it fell below the level seen in healthy controls.

Sequencing of 15-18 subjects in each run yielded over 160 million TCR-beta sequences. TCRdb called the 5' RACE reads again in MiXCR, with one record for every CDR3 protein. The sample holds around 76,000 distinct CDR3 sequences, more than 8.5% seen once. This clonotype was seen many times. Its specificity is not known. The CDR3 sequence is 14 residues long. V was clipped by 6 bases and J by 6 bases, with 15 bases between them. Documented time point: longitudinal time-point 1 (baseline). A total of 2 million PBMCs stored at -80 degrees C provided the unsorted libraries. The clonotype originates from a man aged 25-45 years in good health. The gene calls are TRBV12-3 or TRBV12-4 and TRBJ2-1; TRBD1 might be the D (6 bases). Sequencing input: PBMCs. As DNA, the CDR3 is TGTGCCAGCAGCGCAGGGGTTTTGGGCAATGAGCAGTTCTTC. Amino acids: CASSAGVLGNEQFF.